These T cell receptor beta chains were read from a single sample in a study of yellow fever vaccine responses in identical twins. MiXCR, run by TCRdb on the RT-PCR reads, gives a single entry per CDR3 protein. The sample includes approximately 2,500 distinct CDR3 sequences, roughly 90% seen only once; the top ten take around 4.5%. Sequenced material: T cells from blood (PBMCs), unsorted or a sorted subset (not recorded which), taken before or after yellow fever vaccination (not recorded which). The receptors derive from a woman under 30 who received the yellow fever vaccine. Both conserved end residues are part of each CDR3. Fields, in order: CDR3 protein, CDR3 DNA, D gene, clone size, V gene, J gene. D genes are given only for firm matches. Part of the rows lack a size; the others show once, few, many or a class for expanded clones.

CARGGGNTEAFF,TGTGCCAGGGGGGGAGGGAACACTGAAGCTTTCTTT,-,once,TRBV7-9,TRBJ1-1
CATSRATGYEQYF,TGTGCCACCAGCAGAGCAACAGGTTACGAGCAGTACTTC,-,-,TRBV15,TRBJ2-7
CASSHRTGGYEQYF,TGCGCCAGCAGCCACCGGACAGGGGGCTACGAGCAGTACTTC,TRBD1,-,TRBV4-1,TRBJ2-7
CSPRQNNEQFF,TGCAGCCCCCGACAGAACAATGAGCAGTTCTTC,-,-,TRBV29-1,TRBJ2-1
CASSASGASEQYF,TGTGCCAGCAGTGCTAGCGGAGCCTCCGAGCAGTACTTC,TRBD2,-,TRBV2,TRBJ2-7
CATSGGTGAYEQYF,TGTGCCACCAGCGGCGGGACAGGGGCCTACGAGCAGTACTTC,TRBD1,-,TRBV15,TRBJ2-7
CASSLRLGQEETQYF,TGCGCCAGCAGCCTCAGGCTCGGACAAGAAGAGACCCAGTACTTC,-,-,TRBV4-1,TRBJ2-5
CASSFGTDTQYF,TGTGCCAGTAGTTTCGGGACAGATACGCAGTATTTT,-,-,TRBV19,TRBJ2-3
CSVEGGTDTQYF,TGCAGCGTTGAAGGGGGGACAGATACGCAGTATTTT,-,-,TRBV29-1,TRBJ2-3
CATSSGTTGAGNTIYF,TGTGCCACCAGCAGTGGAACAACAGGGGCCGGAAACACCATATATTTT,TRBD1,-,TRBV15,TRBJ1-3
CASSSSGDSYEQYF,TGTGCCAGCAGTTCTAGCGGGGACTCCTACGAGCAGTACTTC,TRBD2,-,TRBV2,TRBJ2-7
CASSESGRELFF,TGCGCCAGCAGTGAGTCGGGACGAGAGCTGTTTTTT,-,few,TRBV10-1,TRBJ2-2
CATGEAGAAYEQYF,TGTGCCACGGGGGAGGCAGGAGCAGCATACGAGCAGTACTTC,-,-,TRBV15,TRBJ2-7
CATSSGTGEGNTIYF,TGTGCCACCAGCAGCGGGACAGGGGAAGGAAACACCATATATTTT,TRBD1,-,TRBV15,TRBJ1-3
CSAREDGLPDF,TGCAGTGCTAGAGAAGACGGTCTTCCCGACTTC,-,-,TRBV20-1,TRBJ2-1
CASRPAGDYTDTQYF,TGTGCCAGCAGACCAGCGGGGGACTACACAGATACGCAGTATTTT,TRBD2,-,TRBV13,TRBJ2-3
CATSRDADGYSGANVLTF,TGTGCCACCAGCAGAGATGCAGACGGATACTCTGGGGCCAACGTCCTGACTTTC,-,-,TRBV15,TRBJ2-6
CASRLQETQYF,TGTGCCAGCAGGCTTCAAGAGACCCAGTACTTC,-,-,TRBV25-1,TRBJ2-5
CASSQGPSLGSYEQYF,TGCGCCAGCAGCCAAGGGCCGAGCTTAGGGTCCTACGAGCAGTACTTC,-,-,TRBV4-1,TRBJ2-7
CATSRDRGTNEKLFF,TGTGCCACCAGCAGAGACAGGGGTACTAATGAAAAACTGTTTTTT,-,once,TRBV15,TRBJ1-4
CATSRNSRNNEQFF,TGTGCCACCAGCCGGAACAGCAGGAACAATGAGCAGTTCTTC,-,-,TRBV15,TRBJ2-1
CASSPGYNEQFF,TGTGCCAGCAGTCCGGGGTACAATGAGCAGTTCTTC,-,-,TRBV12-3/TRBV12-4,TRBJ2-1
CASSYSGTSGGIEQFF,TGTGCCAGCAGTTACTCCGGGACTAGCGGGGGAATTGAGCAGTTCTTC,TRBD2,-,TRBV6-2/TRBV6-3,TRBJ2-1
CASSLMRDGSTDTQYF,TGTGCCAGCAGCTTAATGAGGGACGGTAGCACAGATACGCAGTATTTT,-,once,TRBV7-6,TRBJ2-3
CASSGGAGRGYTF,TGCGCCAGCAGTGGAGGGGCAGGCCGTGGCTACACCTTC,-,-,TRBV10-1,TRBJ1-2